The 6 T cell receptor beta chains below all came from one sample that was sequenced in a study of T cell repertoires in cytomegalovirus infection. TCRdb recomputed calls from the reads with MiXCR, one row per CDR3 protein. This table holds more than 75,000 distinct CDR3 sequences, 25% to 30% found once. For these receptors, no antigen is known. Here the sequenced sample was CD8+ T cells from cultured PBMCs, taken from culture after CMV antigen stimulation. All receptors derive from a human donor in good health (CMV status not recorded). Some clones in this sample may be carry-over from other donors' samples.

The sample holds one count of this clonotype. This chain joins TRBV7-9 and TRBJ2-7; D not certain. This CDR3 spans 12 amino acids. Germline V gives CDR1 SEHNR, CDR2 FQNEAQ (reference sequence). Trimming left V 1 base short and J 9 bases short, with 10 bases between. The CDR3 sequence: CASSLDGERQYF. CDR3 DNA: TGTGCCAGCAGCTTAGATGGGGAACGGCAGTACTTC.

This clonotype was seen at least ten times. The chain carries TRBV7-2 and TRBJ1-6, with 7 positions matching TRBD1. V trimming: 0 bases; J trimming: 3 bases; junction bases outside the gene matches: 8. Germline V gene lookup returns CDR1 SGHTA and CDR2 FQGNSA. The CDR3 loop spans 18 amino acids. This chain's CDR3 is CASSLASTQGGYNSPLHF. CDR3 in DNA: TGTGCCAGCAGCTTAGCGTCGACTCAGGGGGGCTATAATTCACCCCTCCACTTT.

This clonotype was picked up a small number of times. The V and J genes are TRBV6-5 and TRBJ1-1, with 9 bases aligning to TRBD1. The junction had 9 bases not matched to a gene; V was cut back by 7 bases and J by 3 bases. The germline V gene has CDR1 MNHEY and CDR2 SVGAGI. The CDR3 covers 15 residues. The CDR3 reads CASNDRGKGHTEAFF. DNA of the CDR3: TGTGCCAGCAACGACAGGGGGAAGGGACACACTGAAGCTTTCTTT.

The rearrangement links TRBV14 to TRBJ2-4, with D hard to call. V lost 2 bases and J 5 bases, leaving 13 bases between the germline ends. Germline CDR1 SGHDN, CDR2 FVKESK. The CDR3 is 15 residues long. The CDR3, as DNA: TGTGCCAGCAGCCAAAAAATCGGGCAGGAAAACATTCAGTACTTC. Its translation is CASSQKIGQENIQYF.

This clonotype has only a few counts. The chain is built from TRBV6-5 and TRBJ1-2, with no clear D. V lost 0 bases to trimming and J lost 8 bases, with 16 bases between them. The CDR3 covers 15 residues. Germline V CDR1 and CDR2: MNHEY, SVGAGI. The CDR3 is CASSYSTGFPRGYTF. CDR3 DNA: TGTGCCAGCAGTTACTCGACGGGGTTCCCTAGAGGCTACACCTTC.

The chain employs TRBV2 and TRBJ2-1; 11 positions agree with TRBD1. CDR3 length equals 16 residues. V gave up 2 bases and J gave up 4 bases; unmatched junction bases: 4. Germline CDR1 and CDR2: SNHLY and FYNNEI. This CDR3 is CASSETGQGAYNEQFF. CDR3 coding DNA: TGTGCCAGCAGTGAAACCGGACAGGGGGCTTACAATGAGCAGTTCTTC. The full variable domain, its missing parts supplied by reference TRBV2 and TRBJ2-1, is EPEVTQTPSHQVTQMGQEVILRCVPISNHLYFYWYRQILGQKVEFLVSFYNNEISEKSEIFDDQFSVERPDGSNFTLKIRSTKLEDSAMYFCASSETGQGAYNEQFFGPGTRLTVL.